A single TCR beta chain is shown here with its context. Its antigen is not identified. The data derive from a study of beta chain features in type 1 diabetes. The ends were cut back, 0 bases at V and 1 base at J, with 7 bases in the middle. The CDR3 covers 15 residues. From germline, CDR1 is SGHTA and CDR2 FQGNSA. What was sequenced were expressed TCRB transcripts, since all of the isolated RNA had been reverse transcribed. Repertoires were generated with immunoSEQ multiplex PCR, while TCRdb's copy carries only in-frame clones and drops some. The table lists 130,000 to 150,000 clones, about 7% of them singletons. General study findings and limits: Shorter templates may be favored by PCR, equally so in patients and controls.

The TCR originated in a woman in her 30s in good health. Sample: central memory CD4+ T cells from blood. The chain uses TRBV7-2 and TRBJ1-5; no reliable D call. The CDR3 DNA reads TGTGCCAGCAGCTTAGCGGCAGGAAGCAATCAGCCCCAGCATTTT. It specifies CASSLAAGSNQPQHF.